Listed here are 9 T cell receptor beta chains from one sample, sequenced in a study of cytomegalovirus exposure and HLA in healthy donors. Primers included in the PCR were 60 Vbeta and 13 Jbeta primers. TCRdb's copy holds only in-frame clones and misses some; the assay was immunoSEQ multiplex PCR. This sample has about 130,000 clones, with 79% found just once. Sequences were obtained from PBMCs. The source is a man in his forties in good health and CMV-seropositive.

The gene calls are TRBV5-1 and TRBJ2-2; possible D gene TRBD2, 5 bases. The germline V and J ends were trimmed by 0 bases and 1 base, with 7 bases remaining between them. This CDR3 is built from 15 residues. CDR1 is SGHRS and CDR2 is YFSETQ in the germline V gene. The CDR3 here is CASSLAAGNTGELFF. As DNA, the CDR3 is TGCGCCAGCAGCTTGGCCGCGGGGAACACCGGGGAGCTGTTTTTT.

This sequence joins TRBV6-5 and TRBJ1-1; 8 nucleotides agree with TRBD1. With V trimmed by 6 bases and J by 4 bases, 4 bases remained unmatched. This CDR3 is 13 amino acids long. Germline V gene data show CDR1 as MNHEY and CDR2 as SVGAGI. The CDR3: CASSRGRGTEAFF. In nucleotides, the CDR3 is TGTGCCAGCAGCAGGGGGCGAGGCACTGAAGCTTTCTTT.

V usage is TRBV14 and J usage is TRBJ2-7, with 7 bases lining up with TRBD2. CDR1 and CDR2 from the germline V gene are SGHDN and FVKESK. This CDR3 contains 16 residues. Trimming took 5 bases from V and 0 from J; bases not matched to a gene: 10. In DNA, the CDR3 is TGTGCCAGCAGCGATGGTCTAGCGGACGCCTCCTACGAGCAGTACTTC. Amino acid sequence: CASSDGLADASYEQYF.

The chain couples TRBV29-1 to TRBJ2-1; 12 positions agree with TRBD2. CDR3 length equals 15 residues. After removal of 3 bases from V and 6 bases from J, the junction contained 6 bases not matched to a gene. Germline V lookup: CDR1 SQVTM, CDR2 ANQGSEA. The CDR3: CSVDEGTSGPNEQFF. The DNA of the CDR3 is TGCAGCGTTGATGAGGGGACTAGCGGGCCCAATGAGCAGTTCTTC.

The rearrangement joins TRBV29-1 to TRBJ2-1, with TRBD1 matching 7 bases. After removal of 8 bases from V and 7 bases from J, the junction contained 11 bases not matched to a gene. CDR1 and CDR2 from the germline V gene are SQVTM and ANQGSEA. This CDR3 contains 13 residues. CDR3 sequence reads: CSSRPTGLNEQFF. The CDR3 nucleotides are TGCAGCTCACGCCCGACAGGGTTGAATGAGCAGTTCTTC.

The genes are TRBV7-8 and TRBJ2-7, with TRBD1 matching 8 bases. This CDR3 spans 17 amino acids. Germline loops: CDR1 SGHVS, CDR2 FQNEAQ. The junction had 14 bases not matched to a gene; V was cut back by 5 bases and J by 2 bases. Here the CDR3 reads CASSLYPGTGEAYEQYF. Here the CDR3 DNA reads TGTGCCAGCAGCCTTTATCCCGGGACAGGCGAAGCCTACGAGCAGTACTTC.

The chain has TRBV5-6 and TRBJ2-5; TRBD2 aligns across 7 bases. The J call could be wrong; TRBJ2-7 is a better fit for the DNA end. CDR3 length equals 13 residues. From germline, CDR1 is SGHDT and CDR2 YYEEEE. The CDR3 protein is CASSREAPYEQYF. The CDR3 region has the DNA TGTGCCAGCAGCCGGGAGGCCCCCTACGAGCAGTACTTC.

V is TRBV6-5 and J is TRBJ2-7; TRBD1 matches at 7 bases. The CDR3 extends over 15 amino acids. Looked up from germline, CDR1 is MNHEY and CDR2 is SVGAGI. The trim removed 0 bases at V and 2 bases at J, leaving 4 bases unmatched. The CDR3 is CASSYSMTGTYEQYF. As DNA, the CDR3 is TGTGCCAGCAGTTACTCCATGACAGGGACCTACGAGCAGTACTTC.

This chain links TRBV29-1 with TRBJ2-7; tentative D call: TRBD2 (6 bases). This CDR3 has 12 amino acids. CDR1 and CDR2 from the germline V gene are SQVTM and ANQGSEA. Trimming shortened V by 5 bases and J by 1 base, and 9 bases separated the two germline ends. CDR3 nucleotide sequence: TGCAGCGTTTCCGGGACTTCCTACGAGCAGTACTTC. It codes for CSVSGTSYEQYF.